This TCR beta chain is from a study of T cell responses to AZD1222 COVID-19 vaccine. The assay was immunoSEQ multiplex PCR, and TCRdb's table has in-frame clones only and misses some. The table includes approximately 30,000 clones, roughly 74% detected once. This CDR3 is 12 amino acids long. With 4 bases removed from V and 7 bases from J, the gap between germline ends came to 13 bases. Germline assignment: CDR1 SQVTM and CDR2 ANQGSEA. The receptor was derived from an adult who received the AZD1222 COVID-19 vaccine. Specimen: peripheral blood, collected 28 days after the second AZD1222 dose. The chain uses TRBV29-1 and TRBJ1-1; TRBD1 might be the D (6 bases). This chain's CDR3 is CSVVVGGGEAFF. CDR3 sequence (DNA): TGCAGCGTTGTCGTGGGAGGGGGTGAAGCTTTCTTT.